This is a list of T cell receptor beta chains from one sample in a study of human T cells and chemical hapten exposure. MiXCR was run by TCRdb on the RACE reads, yielding one entry per CDR3 protein. The repertoire includes some 87,000 distinct CDR3 sequences, over 9% of them detected once, and around 1.5% sits in the top ten. Sequenced material: whole blood, taken in connection with sensitization to the hapten diphenylcyclopropenone (DPC). The receptors originated from a woman between 45 and 65 years old with alopecia areata. Some clones in this sample may be carry-over from other donors' samples. Each CDR3 is given with its conserved first and last residue. D genes are given only for firm matches. Rows give clone size only sometimes, using once, few, many, or a class for an expanded clone.

size: many
J: TRBJ1-5
D: .
V: TRBV9
DNA: TGTGCCAGCAGCGTAGAAGGGGTTAGCAATCAGCCCCAGCATTTT
CDR3: CASSVEGVSNQPQHF

size: .
J: TRBJ2-7
D: .
V: TRBV21-1
DNA: TGTGCCAGCAGCCCGCGGGACGGATCCTACGAGCAGTACTTC
CDR3: CASSPRDGSYEQYF

size: few
J: TRBJ1-6
D: .
V: TRBV29-1
DNA: TGCAGCGCCGGAGAGGGTACGAATTCACCCCTCCACTTT
CDR3: CSAGEGTNSPLHF

size: few
J: TRBJ2-7
D: .
V: TRBV9
DNA: TGTGCCAGCAGCGTAGCGGCCCACGGGACCCAACCGGGGGAGCAGTACTTC
CDR3: CASSVAAHGTQPGEQYF

size: few
J: TRBJ1-5
D: .
V: TRBV27
DNA: TGTGCCAGCAGTTTAAGCAGCCATCAGCCCCAGCATTTT
CDR3: CASSLSSHQPQHF

size: many
J: TRBJ2-5
D: .
V: TRBV20-1
DNA: TGCAGTGCTAGCATAGCAGGTTTTCAAGAGACCCAGTACTTC
CDR3: CSASIAGFQETQYF

size: .
J: TRBJ2-2
D: TRBD2
V: TRBV29-1
DNA: TGCAGCGGCGGGGGACCGAGCTTTAGCGCCGGGGAGCTGTTTTTT
CDR3: CSGGGPSFSAGELFF

size: .
J: TRBJ2-5
D: TRBD2
V: TRBV5-5
DNA: TGTGCCAGCAGCAAGGGACTAGCCGGAGGAATGGAGACCCAGTACTTC
CDR3: CASSKGLAGGMETQYF

size: few
J: TRBJ1-2
D: TRBD1
V: TRBV6-1
DNA: TGTGCCAGCAATTTGGGACAGTTCTATGGCTACACCTTC
CDR3: CASNLGQFYGYTF

size: many
J: TRBJ1-5
D: TRBD1
V: TRBV27
DNA: TGTGCCACCAGGGGGAGGGGTGGTGGCAATCAGCCCCAGCATTTT
CDR3: CATRGRGGGNQPQHF

size: many
J: TRBJ1-5
D: .
V: TRBV24-1
DNA: TGTGCCACCAGTGGGCAGGGGATGCAGCCCCAGCATTTT
CDR3: CATSGQGMQPQHF

size: many
J: TRBJ1-5
D: TRBD1
V: TRBV28
DNA: TGTGCCAGCAGCCAGACAGGGGGCGGTCAGCCCCAGCATTTT
CDR3: CASSQTGGGQPQHF

size: many
J: TRBJ2-7
D: .
V: TRBV28
DNA: TGTGCCAGCAGTTTAGGGCGAGAGCAGTACTTC
CDR3: CASSLGREQYF

size: few
J: TRBJ2-1
D: TRBD1
V: TRBV20-1
DNA: TGCAGTGCGAGACCGGGACAGGGGTACAATGAGCAGTTCTTC
CDR3: CSARPGQGYNEQFF

size: .
J: TRBJ1-5
D: .
V: TRBV7-8
DNA: TGTGCCAGCACCTTGAGGGCGGGCAATCAGCCCCAGCATTTT
CDR3: CASTLRAGNQPQHF

size: few
J: TRBJ2-1
D: .
V: TRBV12-3/TRBV12-4
DNA: TGTGCCAGCAGTTTACCCCCTGCTATCAATGAGCAGTTCTTC
CDR3: CASSLPPAINEQFF

size: .
J: TRBJ1-1
D: .
V: TRBV29-1
DNA: TGCAGCGTTGAGTCTGGGGTAGGGACTGAAGCTTTCTTT
CDR3: CSVESGVGTEAFF

size: .
J: TRBJ1-5
D: .
V: TRBV10-3
DNA: TGTGCCATCAGGGGGGGCTTAGGGCCCCAGCATTTT
CDR3: CAIRGGLGPQHF

size: .
J: TRBJ2-2
D: TRBD2
V: TRBV7-6
DNA: TGTGCCAGCAGTTTAATCCGTTCGGGGGGATTGTCGCGAGGCACCGGGGAGCTGTTTTTT
CDR3: CASSLIRSGGLSRGTGELFF

size: few
J: TRBJ1-1
D: .
V: TRBV3-1
DNA: TGTGCCAGCAGCAAAGATACAACGGGACTCCAGGAAGCTTTCTTT
CDR3: CASSKDTTGLQEAFF

size: .
J: TRBJ2-7
D: .
V: TRBV18
DNA: TGTGCCAGCTCACCATCCCACGGGGGAGCGTCCTACGAGCAGTACTTC
CDR3: CASSPSHGGASYEQYF

size: few
J: TRBJ2-4
D: TRBD1
V: TRBV3-1
DNA: TGTGCCAGCAGCCACAACAGGGGAAACATTCAGTACTTC
CDR3: CASSHNRGNIQYF

size: .
J: TRBJ1-2
D: .
V: TRBV18
DNA: TGTGCCAGCTCACCATCGGCACATGGCTACACCTTC
CDR3: CASSPSAHGYTF

size: few
J: TRBJ1-1
D: TRBD1
V: TRBV18
DNA: TGTGCCAGCTCACCCCTACAGGGGACTGAAGCTTTCTTT
CDR3: CASSPLQGTEAFF

size: .
J: TRBJ2-1
D: .
V: TRBV20-1
DNA: TGCAGTGCCCCCACGGGGGCTTACAATGAGCAGTTCTTC
CDR3: CSAPTGAYNEQFF

size: .
J: TRBJ1-4
D: TRBD1
V: TRBV18
DNA: TGTGCCAGCTCTCAAGGACAGGGGGAAAAACTGTTTTTT
CDR3: CASSQGQGEKLFF

size: few
J: TRBJ2-3
D: TRBD2
V: TRBV7-2
DNA: TGTGCCAGCAGCTTAGGTAGCGGGAGGGGCACAGATACGCAGTATTTT
CDR3: CASSLGSGRGTDTQYF

size: .
J: TRBJ2-3
D: .
V: TRBV6-4
DNA: TGTGCCAGCAGTGACTCGAGCGGCGGTACGCAGTATTTT
CDR3: CASSDSSGGTQYF

size: .
J: TRBJ2-3
D: .
V: TRBV6-2/TRBV6-3
DNA: TGTGCCAGCACTTTGACGGGACTTAGCACAGATACGCAGTATTTT
CDR3: CASTLTGLSTDTQYF

size: .
J: TRBJ2-3
D: .
V: TRBV27
DNA: TGTGCCAGCAGAAGCATGAGAAGTACGCAGTATTTT
CDR3: CASRSMRSTQYF

size: few
J: TRBJ1-2
D: .
V: TRBV25-1
DNA: TGTGCCAGCAGTGACGGTTATGGCTACACCTTC
CDR3: CASSDGYGYTF

size: few
J: TRBJ2-1
D: .
V: TRBV7-9
DNA: TGTGCCAGCAGGCGCCTCAGCTCCTTCGGGGATGAGCAGTTCTTC
CDR3: CASRRLSSFGDEQFF

size: few
J: TRBJ2-3
D: TRBD2
V: TRBV27
DNA: TGTGCCAGCCGGGACGGGGGGACAGATACGCAGTATTTT
CDR3: CASRDGGTDTQYF

size: few
J: TRBJ2-5
D: .
V: TRBV19
DNA: TGTGCCAGTAGTATCGGGGGCCGAGGGGAGACCCAGTACTTC
CDR3: CASSIGGRGETQYF

size: once
J: TRBJ2-2
D: TRBD1
V: TRBV20-1
DNA: TGCAGTGCTCCTAGCCACGGGACAGGGAACACCGGGGAGCTGTTTTTT
CDR3: CSAPSHGTGNTGELFF

size: many
J: TRBJ1-1
D: .
V: TRBV11-3
DNA: TGTGCCAGCACCCCACGGCAGGGGATGAACACTGAAGCTTTCTTT
CDR3: CASTPRQGMNTEAFF

size: .
J: TRBJ2-5
D: .
V: TRBV7-6
DNA: TGTGCCAGCAGCTTACCCGCGGAGCAAGAGACCCAGTACTTC
CDR3: CASSLPAEQETQYF

size: .
J: TRBJ1-5
D: .
V: TRBV18
DNA: TGTGCCAGCTCACCAGCGACCCCCTTAGATCTCAATCAGCCCCAGCATTTT
CDR3: CASSPATPLDLNQPQHF

size: many
J: TRBJ2-7
D: .
V: TRBV28
DNA: TGTGCCAGCCCGGTTTGGCCTAAGGAGCAGTACTTC
CDR3: CASPVWPKEQYF

size: .
J: TRBJ2-7
D: TRBD1
V: TRBV4-3
DNA: TGCGCCAGCAGCCCCTCACAATGGGACAGAGCCCACGAGCAGTACTTC
CDR3: CASSPSQWDRAHEQYF

size: many
J: TRBJ2-3
D: TRBD2
V: TRBV20-1
DNA: TGCAGTGCTATGCCCCTAGCGGGAGTTTCAGATACGCAGTATTTT
CDR3: CSAMPLAGVSDTQYF

size: .
J: TRBJ2-3
D: TRBD2
V: TRBV7-3
DNA: TGTGCCAGCAGCCTAGCGGGAGTGGAAGATACGCAGTATTTT
CDR3: CASSLAGVEDTQYF

size: .
J: TRBJ2-5
D: .
V: TRBV24-1
DNA: TGTGCCACCAGTGATTTCCAAGAGACCCAGTACTTC
CDR3: CATSDFQETQYF

size: once
J: TRBJ2-1
D: TRBD2
V: TRBV29-1
DNA: TGCAGCGCCCGAGATATTGGGGGAGGGAATGAGCAGTTCTTC
CDR3: CSARDIGGGNEQFF

size: few
J: TRBJ2-1
D: .
V: TRBV24-1
DNA: TGTGCCACCAGTGACCCGGACCCATCACTGGGCAATGAGCAGTTCTTC
CDR3: CATSDPDPSLGNEQFF

size: .
J: TRBJ2-2
D: TRBD2
V: TRBV7-6
DNA: TGTGCCAGCAGTCTCGGGAGGGCCATCGGGGAGCTGTTTTTT
CDR3: CASSLGRAIGELFF